Sequencing of this T cell receptor beta chain was carried out in a study of blood T cell repertoires in COVID-19. The V gene's germline CDR1 is MDHEN and CDR2 SYDVKM. J was trimmed by 9 bases and V by 8 bases; bases with no gene match: 10. CDR3 length: 13 amino acids. In Cohort 3, a recovered donor had either two negative PCRs, clearance, or symptom resolution. In the original analysis: Estimation of nucleated cell counts relied on the amplification of reference gene primers. Measured with immunoSEQ multiplex PCR; TCRdb has only the in-frame clones, and not every one. V and J calls and clone size are those listed in that table; D and trimming were worked out from the DNA. This sample yields 300,000 to 400,000 clones, of which roughly 87% are seen a single time; approximately 1% belongs to the top ten.

The genes are TRBV28 and TRBJ1-5; the match to TRBD1 covers 7 bases. The receptor was derived from a woman between 25 and 40 years old who had recovered from COVID-19. The source material was PBMCs or T cells enriched from blood (not recorded which). For the CDR3, the DNA is TGTGCCAGCTTGGGGACAGCCGGGGGGCCCCAGCATTTT. Encoded protein: CASLGTAGGPQHF.